These T cell receptor beta chains were read from a single sample in a study of beta chain features in type 1 diabetes. Here immunoSEQ multiplex PCR was the method, and the copy in TCRdb shows in-frame clones only, minus some. The sample carries more than 140,000 clones, roughly 9.7% recorded once. Source material: central memory CD4+ T cells from blood. All receptors come from a woman aged 40 to 55 in good health. Both conserved end residues are part of each CDR3. The order of the fields is clone size, V gene, CDR3 protein. Size is stated for part of the rows, as once, few or many counts, or as a class when the clone is expanded.

clone size: few; V gene: TRBV7-8; CDR3 protein: CASSLLSGGSADTQYF
clone size: few; V gene: TRBV6-5; CDR3 protein: CASRGDRANYGYTF
clone size: NA; V gene: TRBV20-1; CDR3 protein: CSASTGYGYTF
clone size: few; V gene: TRBV11-2; CDR3 protein: CASSLVTPAGELFF
clone size: NA; V gene: TRBV10-3; CDR3 protein: CAISGSGSSYNEQFF
clone size: many; V gene: TRBV5-1; CDR3 protein: CASSPGTGPLGSQYF
clone size: NA; V gene: TRBV18; CDR3 protein: CASSPIQPQGGNSPLHF
clone size: NA; V gene: TRBV7-8; CDR3 protein: CASSRRPPGQTSQETQYF
clone size: few; V gene: TRBV29-1; CDR3 protein: CSVTGGNTF
clone size: NA; V gene: TRBV18; CDR3 protein: CASSPTKQETQYF
clone size: NA; V gene: TRBV19; CDR3 protein: CASKKTARGFDGYTF
clone size: NA; V gene: TRBV7-2; CDR3 protein: CASSQGAGQGHTEAFF
clone size: many; V gene: TRBV6-6; CDR3 protein: CASSWEENYEQYF
clone size: NA; V gene: TRBV27; CDR3 protein: CASTRAGANYGYTF
clone size: NA; V gene: TRBV28; CDR3 protein: CASSLGPRGRAQKETQYF
clone size: few; V gene: TRBV27; CDR3 protein: CASSFQGVRNTEAFF
clone size: NA; V gene: TRBV7-2; CDR3 protein: CASSLARSGGAYEQYF
clone size: few; V gene: TRBV5-1; CDR3 protein: CASSRVGQDSAYEQYF
clone size: NA; V gene: TRBV6-6; CDR3 protein: CASSYGDSSYNEQFF
clone size: few; V gene: TRBV7-2; CDR3 protein: CASSLGGTQETQYF
clone size: NA; V gene: TRBV6-5; CDR3 protein: CASSDPGGTDTQYF
clone size: few; V gene: TRBV7-2; CDR3 protein: CASRQGLATFEQYF